Sequencing of this TCR beta chain was carried out in a study of technical replicates of blood from a few donors. J lost 4 bases, V lost 7 bases, and 13 bases had no gene match. The CDR3 covers 16 residues. In germline, CDR1 is MNHEY, CDR2 SMNVEV (reference sequence). Data came from immunoSEQ multiplex PCR; TCRdb stores just in-frame clones and leaves some out. Among 80,000 to 95,000 clones listed, approximately 94% were seen once. The chain uses TRBV27 and TRBJ2-3, with 8 bases aligning to TRBD2. The origin of this receptor is a human donor in good health. Sequenced input: T cells isolated from PBMCs. This CDR3 reads CASTPTGRGVADTQYF. The CDR3, as DNA: TGTGCCAGCACACCCACCGGGAGGGGAGTGGCAGATACGCAGTATTTT.